A single sample gave rise to the 32 T cell receptor beta chains below, sequenced in a study of CD8 T cells in ankylosing spondylitis. Using its own MiXCR run on the 5' RACE reads, TCRdb lists one record per CDR3 protein. The table includes about 130,000 distinct CDR3 sequences, about 13% detected once. The specimen was blood, either unsorted or a sorted T cell fraction (not recorded which). The receptors shown here come from a female donor with ankylosing spondylitis or in good health (not recorded which).

This clonotype was found many times. This chain connects TRBV7-3 to TRBJ1-1; 7 bases fit TRBD1. V trimming: 5 bases; J trimming: 6 bases; junction bases outside the gene matches: 12. CDR3 length: 15 residues. In germline, CDR1 is SGHTA, CDR2 FQGTGA. CDR3 protein: CASSPKTGPFAEAFF. For the CDR3, the DNA is TGTGCCAGCAGCCCTAAGACAGGGCCTTTTGCTGAAGCTTTCTTT.

About this clonotype: A much larger clonotype is one base distant, so this may be a read error. V is TRBV5-1 and J is TRBJ1-2; D call uncertain. Germline V lookup: CDR1 SGHRS, CDR2 YFSETQ. The CDR3 runs 12 residues. CDR3 nucleotide sequence: TGCGCCAGCACCTTGGCCGCCAGCGGCTACACCTTC. The encoded protein is CASTLAASGYTF.

This clonotype occurred a few times. The chain has TRBV3-1 and TRBJ1-6; 8 nucleotides line up with TRBD1. J was trimmed by 8 bases and V by 3 bases; bases with no gene match: 6. The CDR3 extends over 15 amino acids. The germline V gene encodes CDR1 LGHDT and CDR2 YNNKEL (reference sequence). DNA of the CDR3: TGTGCCAGCAGCCAGATGACAGGGGTACATTCACCCCTCCACTTT. Its protein is CASSQMTGVHSPLHF.

The chain couples TRBV7-8 to TRBJ1-4; D is unresolved. This CDR3 region has 16 residues. The V end was cut by 0 bases, the J end by 4 bases, with 12 bases between. The germline gives CDR1 SGHVS, CDR2 FQNEAQ. The CDR3 spells CASSLAPGGNNEKLFF. The CDR3 nucleotides read TGTGCCAGCAGCTTAGCCCCGGGAGGGAATAATGAAAAACTGTTTTTT.

This clonotype was detected many times. The chain uses TRBV12-3 or TRBV12-4 and TRBJ1-1, with D possibly matching TRBD1 (5 bases). Trimming removed 6 bases at V and 0 bases at J, with 14 bases between. The length of the CDR3 is 15 residues. The CDR3 sequence: CASSPRGGVNTEAFF. The CDR3 bases are TGTGCCAGCAGCCCCCGCGGGGGAGTGAACACTGAAGCTTTCTTT.

This clonotype was recorded many times. The CDR3 sequence is CASRASGGGSSYNEQFF. CDR3 in DNA: TGTGCCAGCAGGGCTAGCGGGGGGGGCAGCTCCTACAATGAGCAGTTCTTC. This chain links TRBV6-1 with TRBJ2-1; 12 bases agree with TRBD2. CDR3 length equals 17 residues. Germline V CDR1 and CDR2: MNHNS, SASEGT. V shed 6 bases and J 0 bases; nucleotides not matched to a gene: 6.

This clonotype was counted many times. The J gene is TRBJ2-2, the V gene TRBV4-2; 9 nucleotides agree with TRBD2. J lost 5 bases, V lost 1 base, and 8 bases had no gene match. This CDR3 contains 17 residues. Germline CDR1 LGHNA, CDR2 YNFKEQ. The CDR3: CASSQVAGGPYTGELFF. DNA for the CDR3: TGTGCCAGCAGCCAAGTTGCGGGAGGGCCTTATACCGGGGAGCTGTTTTTT.

The sample holds a few counts of this clonotype. This sequence joins TRBV7-3 and TRBJ2-3; D might be TRBD2 (6 bases). V lost 5 bases and J lost 0, with 12 bases in between. The CDR3 is made up of 15 amino acids. Germline V lookup: CDR1 SGHTA, CDR2 FQGTGA. CDR3 in amino acids: CASSKGTGSTDTQYF. The CDR3 nucleotides are TGTGCCAGCAGCAAAGGGACTGGCAGCACAGATACGCAGTATTTT.

This clonotype was detected ten times or more. V gene TRBV27 combines with J gene TRBJ2-7, with no clear D. The CDR3 consists of 14 residues. Germline V gene sequence: CDR1 MNHEY, CDR2 SMNVEV (reference sequence). Deletions cut 0 bases from V and 5 bases from J, with 11 bases between. CDR3 sequence (DNA): TGTGCCAGCAGTTTATCACGGATCACCCACGAGCAGTACTTC. This encodes CASSLSRITHEQYF.

This sequence joins TRBV29-1 and TRBJ2-5, with a tentative D call TRBD2 (7 bases). This CDR3 region has 13 residues. The V end was cut by 3 bases, the J end by 5 bases, with 13 bases between. Germline V gene sequence: CDR1 SQVTM, CDR2 ANQGSEA. CDR3 sequence: CSVEGEGHETQYF. The CDR3 bases are TGCAGCGTTGAGGGGGAGGGACACGAGACCCAGTACTTC.

This clonotype was recorded a few times. Written as DNA, the CDR3 is TGTGCCAGCTCACCCTCTGCGGGAGAAGCGACCCAGTACTTC. It is translated as CASSPSAGEATQYF. This chain uses TRBV18 with TRBJ2-5; TRBD2 agrees at 7 bases. Germline V CDR1 and CDR2: KGHSH, LQKENI. The CDR3 is made up of 14 amino acids. V was pared by 3 bases and J by 7 bases, with 8 bases of the junction left unmatched.

In this sample, this clonotype turned up many times. The chain combines TRBV20-1 with TRBJ2-1; 7 bases line up with TRBD2. Germline CDR1 and CDR2: DFQATT and SNEGSKA (reference sequence). Trimming removed 3 bases from V and 8 bases from J; junction bases left unmatched: 4. The CDR3 has 12 amino acids. The CDR3 region is CSASGGRDEQFF. Written as DNA, the CDR3 is TGCAGTGCTAGCGGTGGGAGGGATGAGCAGTTCTTC.

CDR3 residues: CASTTYRGMRPYEQYF. DNA for the CDR3: TGTGCCAGCACGACCTACAGGGGAATGAGGCCCTACGAGCAGTACTTC. The J gene is TRBJ2-7, the V gene TRBV28, with TRBD1 identical over 7 bases. This CDR3 has 16 residues. Germline CDR1 reads MDHEN; CDR2 reads SYDVKM. Trimming took 7 bases from V and 2 from J; bases not matched to a gene: 14. The full variable domain, with the rest looked up from reference TRBV28 and TRBJ2-7, is DVKVTQSSRYLVKRTGEKVFLECVQDMDHENMFWYRQDPGLGLRLIYFSYDVKMKEKGDIPEGYSVSREKKERFSLILESASTNQTSMYLCASTTYRGMRPYEQYFGPGTRLTVT.

Concerning this clonotype itself: A much larger clone is a single base away; this may be a read error. The genes are TRBV7-2 and TRBJ2-7; D is unclear. Germline V lookup: CDR1 SGHTA, CDR2 FQGNSA. CDR3 length: 13 residues. Written as DNA, the CDR3 is TGTGCCAGCAGCTTAGAGGTAATCTACGAGCAGTGCTTC. Translation gives CASSLEVIYEQCF.

The rearrangement links TRBV18 to TRBJ1-1, with 7 bases identical to TRBD1. With V trimmed by 3 bases and J by 3 bases, 7 bases remained unmatched. The length of the CDR3 is 15 residues. Germline V lookup: CDR1 KGHSH, CDR2 LQKENI. CDR3 protein: CASSPRTGGDTEAFF. The CDR3 DNA reads TGTGCCAGCTCACCCAGGACAGGCGGGGACACTGAAGCTTTCTTT. The whole variable domain, filled in from reference TRBV18 and TRBJ1-1, reads NAGVMQNPRHLVRRRGQEARLRCSPMKGHSHVYWYRQLPEEGLKFMVYLQKENIIDESGMPKERFSAEFPKEGPSILRIQQVVRGDSAAYFCASSPRTGGDTEAFFGQGTRLTVV.

This clonotype was detected a few times. The chain couples TRBV5-1 to TRBJ2-3; maybe TRBD2 (5 bases). The CDR3 consists of 13 residues. Deletions cut 4 bases from V and 6 bases from J, with 12 bases between. Germline V CDR1 and CDR2: SGHRS, YFSETQ. Written as DNA, the CDR3 is TGCGCCAGCAGCCCGGGGAGTGCGGATACGCAGTATTTT. It yields the protein CASSPGSADTQYF.

This clonotype was counted a few times. This sequence joins TRBV5-6 and TRBJ2-2; D possibly corresponds to TRBD2 (6 bases). Trimming cost V 4 bases and J 6 bases, with 16 bases left between them. The CDR3 contains 15 residues. Germline CDR1 is SGHDT and CDR2 is YYEEEE. The CDR3 sequence is CASSVRESASGELFF. CDR3 coding DNA: TGTGCCAGCAGCGTCCGGGAGTCGGCTTCCGGGGAGCTGTTTTTT.

The rearrangement uses TRBV11-2 and TRBJ1-2, with D possibly being TRBD1 (5 bases). Trimming removed 6 bases at V and 6 bases at J, with 8 bases between. The CDR3 sequence is 11 residues long. CDR1 and CDR2 from the germline V gene are SGHAT and FQNNGV. The CDR3 nucleotides read TGTGCCAGCAGGGGGGGGGATGGCTACACCTTC. Its translation is CASRGGDGYTF.

This clonotype was counted at least ten times. The chain carries TRBV20-1 and TRBJ1-1; possibly TRBD1 for D (5 bases). V dropped 6 bases and J dropped 2 bases, with 13 bases sitting between them. The CDR3 consists of 13 residues. Looked up from germline, CDR1 is DFQATT and CDR2 is SNEGSKA (reference sequence). The CDR3 DNA reads as TGCAGTGCGACCAGGGATCCCAACACTGAAGCTTTCTTT. Encoded protein: CSATRDPNTEAFF.

This clonotype was seen many times. The chain has TRBV5-1 and TRBJ1-5, with D uncertain. V was pared by 4 bases and J by 1 base, with 12 bases between. Germline V gene sequence: CDR1 SGHRS, CDR2 YFSETQ. The CDR3 runs to 15 residues. In DNA form, the CDR3 reads TGCGCCAGCAGCCGCGACGGGATAAGCAATCAGCCCCAGCATTTT. Residues: CASSRDGISNQPQHF.

This clonotype came up many times. The CDR3 nucleotides are TGTGCCAGCAGATCCACCCCCGAAAGCACAGATACGCAGTATTTT. Its protein is CASRSTPESTDTQYF. The chain is built from TRBV25-1 and TRBJ2-3; D unclear. The CDR3 extends over 15 amino acids. V lost 6 bases, J lost 0 bases, and 13 bases lay in between. Germline V CDR1 and CDR2: MGHDK, SYGVNS.

Remarks on this clonotype: A read error is possible here, since a much larger clone lies one base away. V usage is TRBV5-1 and J usage is TRBJ2-3; a possible D gene is TRBD1 (5 bases). The CDR3 runs to 14 residues. Germline V gene sequence: CDR1 SGHRS, CDR2 YFSETQ. Written as DNA, the CDR3 is TGCGCCAACAGCTTGGGCAGGGGCACAGATACGCAGTATTTT. Amino acid sequence: CANSLGRGTDTQYF.

This sequence joins TRBV6-2 or TRBV6-3 and TRBJ1-5, with unresolved D. This CDR3 has 12 amino acids. The V gene's germline CDR1 is MNHEY and CDR2 SVGEGT. V gave up 2 bases and J gave up 9 bases, with 8 bases separating them. CDR3 nucleotide sequence: TGTGCCAGCAGTTACGGAGGAGGGCCCCAGCATTTT. It codes for CASSYGGGPQHF.

The rearrangement uses TRBV5-1 and TRBJ2-3; TRBD1 matches 10 bases. The CDR3 loop spans 15 amino acids. Germline lookup yields CDR1 SGHRS and CDR2 YFSETQ. V was clipped by 4 bases and J by 2 bases; unmatched bases: 4. For the CDR3, the DNA is TGCGCCAGCAGCGGCGGGACAGGGGTCACAGATACGCAGTATTTT. Translation: CASSGGTGVTDTQYF.

The table lists this clonotype with many counts. This chain joins TRBV12-3 or TRBV12-4 and TRBJ2-7; D remains ambiguous. There are 11 residues in the CDR3. Trimming pared 6 bases from V and 1 base from J, leaving 4 bases between. CDR3 amino acids: CASSASYEQYF. CDR3 coding DNA: TGTGCCAGCAGCGCATCCTACGAGCAGTACTTC.

This clonotype showed up just a few times. The chain employs TRBV5-1 and TRBJ2-1, with D perhaps matching TRBD2 (6 bases). Germline CDR1 reads SGHRS; CDR2 reads YFSETQ. The V and J ends lost 0 bases and 7 bases respectively, with 29 bases between them. The CDR3 totals 20 residues. CDR3 sequence: CASSLALGGIADGKGNEQFF. CDR3 in DNA: TGCGCCAGCAGCTTGGCCCTGGGCGGGATAGCGGATGGGAAGGGAAATGAGCAGTTCTTC.

This clonotype was counted between two and nine times. The chain couples TRBV20-1 to TRBJ2-3; D is possibly TRBD2 (5 bases). Germline-derived CDR1 and CDR2 are DFQATT and SNEGSKA (reference sequence). V lost 5 bases and J lost 1, with 10 bases in between. This CDR3 spans 13 amino acids. This chain's CDR3 is CSAVDSGTDTQYF. The CDR3 DNA reads TGCAGTGCTGTGGATAGCGGCACAGATACGCAGTATTTT.

This clonotype has at least ten counts. J is TRBJ2-7 and V is TRBV6-5; weak D call: TRBD1 (6 bases). The CDR3 is 15 amino acids. The germline gives CDR1 MNHEY, CDR2 SVGAGI. The germline V and J ends were trimmed by 0 bases and 2 bases, with 11 bases remaining between them. As DNA, the CDR3 is TGTGCCAGCAGTTACTCGACAGGTCCAGCCTACGAGCAGTACTTC. Its translation is CASSYSTGPAYEQYF.

The rearrangement links TRBV13 to TRBJ2-7, with D possibly TRBD1 on 6 matching bases. V was cut by 1 base and J by 0 bases, with 22 bases left in between. The germline gives CDR1 PRHDT, CDR2 FYEKMQ (reference sequence). This CDR3 has 19 amino acids. The CDR3 here is CASSLASGPGQATSYEQYF. CDR3 nucleotide sequence: TGTGCCAGCAGCTTAGCAAGCGGCCCGGGACAAGCAACCTCCTACGAGCAGTACTTC.

The chain couples TRBV5-1 to TRBJ2-1, with 7 bases fitting TRBD2. With 0 bases clipped from V and 0 bases from J, the junction kept 12 bases outside the gene matches. Germline V gene lookup returns CDR1 SGHRS and CDR2 YFSETQ. The CDR3 contains 19 residues. The CDR3 loop reads CASSLVMGSGPSSYNEQFF. CDR3 bases: TGCGCCAGCAGCTTGGTTATGGGTAGCGGGCCGAGCTCCTACAATGAGCAGTTCTTC.

The V gene is TRBV5-1, the J gene TRBJ2-1, with 15 bases fitting TRBD2. Germline CDR1 is SGHRS and CDR2 is YFSETQ. This CDR3 spans 21 amino acids. V trimming: 0 bases; J trimming: 7 bases; junction bases outside the gene matches: 17. CDR3 loop: CASSLVFGTSGRFVGDNEQFF. The CDR3 DNA is TGCGCCAGCAGCTTGGTTTTCGGGACTAGCGGGAGGTTTGTTGGTGATAATGAGCAGTTCTTC.

This clonotype occurred many times. The chain is built from TRBV20-1 and TRBJ1-1; 8 bases line up with TRBD1. This CDR3 is built from 13 residues. With V trimmed by 4 bases and J by 0 bases, 1 base remained unmatched. Germline V lookup: CDR1 DFQATT, CDR2 SNEGSKA (reference sequence). This CDR3 reads CSANRGVNTEAFF. CDR3 coding DNA: TGCAGTGCTAACAGGGGGGTGAACACTGAAGCTTTCTTT.